The 17 T cell receptor beta chains given below trace back to one sample, sequenced in a study of long-term antiretroviral therapy in people with HIV. At survey level, the immunoSEQ assay was run in its v3.0 version. Only in-frame clones appear in the TCRdb table, and some are missing; sequencing was by immunoSEQ multiplex PCR. The data hold over 30,000 clones, with roughly nine tenths observed a single time. The sequencing used unsorted PBMCs, collected 1.2 years after starting antiretroviral therapy. The receptor set was obtained from a woman in her fifties or sixties with HIV.

This sequence joins TRBV7-8 and TRBJ2-3; D is unclear. The CDR3 extends over 12 amino acids. V was pared by 3 bases and J by 2 bases, with 3 bases between. CDR1 is SGHVS, CDR2 FQNEAQ, per germline. The DNA for the CDR3 is TGTGCCAGCAGCTTGTACACAGATACGCAGTATTTT. Protein product: CASSLYTDTQYF.

The chain carries TRBV7-2 and TRBJ2-7; the D gene could be TRBD1 or TRBD2 (5 bases each). Trimming removed 0 bases at V and 0 bases at J, with 9 bases between. There are 15 residues in the CDR3. Per the germline V gene, CDR1 is SGHTA and CDR2 is FQGNSA. CDR3 residues: CASSLAGTYSYEQYF. As DNA, the CDR3 is TGTGCCAGCAGCTTAGCTGGGACCTACTCCTACGAGCAGTACTTC.

The chain links TRBV14 to TRBJ1-2; D call uncertain. The V end lost 1 base, the J end lost 0 bases, and 9 bases lay between the germline ends. In germline, CDR1 is SGHDN, CDR2 FVKESK. This CDR3 has 15 residues. CDR3 DNA sequence: TGTGCCAGCAGCCAAGTATACAGTGCTAACTATGGCTACACCTTC. Its protein product is CASSQVYSANYGYTF. The full variable domain, with the rest looked up from reference TRBV14 and TRBJ1-2, is EAGVTQFPSHSVIEKGQTVTLRCDPISGHDNLYWYRRVMGKEIKFLLHFVKESKQDESGMPNNRFLAERTGGTYSTLKVQPAELEDSGVYFCASSQVYSANYGYTFGSGTRLTVV.

This chain uses TRBV6-5 with TRBJ2-5; TRBD2 might be the D (6 bases). The ends were cut back, 4 bases at V and 6 bases at J, with 15 bases in the middle. From germline, CDR1 is MNHEY and CDR2 SVGAGI. The CDR3 runs to 14 residues. The CDR3 here is CASSSPAGLKTQYF. DNA of the CDR3: TGTGCCAGCAGTTCACCGGCGGGGTTGAAGACCCAGTACTTC.

The chain carries TRBV7-9 and TRBJ2-3; D not resolved. The germline V and J ends were trimmed by 2 bases and 5 bases, with 5 bases remaining between them. The germline V gene encodes CDR1 SEHNR and CDR2 FQNEAQ (reference sequence). The CDR3 is 12 amino acids. The CDR3 is CASSLQLDTQYF. The CDR3 DNA sequence: TGTGCCAGCAGCTTACAATTAGATACGCAGTATTTT.

The V and J genes are TRBV27 and TRBJ2-7; D is perhaps TRBD1 (6 bases). In germline, CDR1 is MNHEY, CDR2 SMNVEV (reference sequence). The CDR3 sequence is 14 residues long. The germline V and J ends were trimmed by 7 bases and 1 base, with 14 bases remaining between them. The CDR3 sequence is CASKSLDSSYEQYF. DNA of the CDR3: TGTGCCAGCAAATCTCTGGACAGTTCCTACGAGCAGTACTTC.

The chain employs TRBV4-1 and TRBJ1-4, with D maybe TRBD1 (5 bases). Per germline, CDR1 MGHRA and CDR2 YSYEKL. With 0 bases removed from V and 0 bases from J, the gap between germline ends came to 17 bases. The CDR3 contains 19 residues. The CDR3 region has the DNA TGCGCCAGCAGCCAAGATTTGAGCGGGTGGGGGTCAACTAATGAAAAACTGTTTTTT. Its translation is CASSQDLSGWGSTNEKLFF.

This rearrangement joins TRBV28 to TRBJ1-2, with no clear D. The CDR3 sequence is 13 residues long. Germline V gene data show CDR1 as MDHEN and CDR2 as SYDVKM. V was cut by 2 bases and J by 4 bases, with 8 bases left in between. The CDR3 region has the DNA TGTGCCAGCAGTTTAGTAACTAGCTATGGCTACACCTTC. Translation gives CASSLVTSYGYTF.

The rearrangement joins TRBV10-3 to TRBJ2-2; TRBD1 is a possible D gene (6 bases). The CDR3 is 17 amino acids. Trimming removed 4 bases from V and 9 bases from J, with 24 bases in between. Germline lookup yields CDR1 ENHRY and CDR2 SYGVKD. The CDR3 coding sequence is TGTGCCATCAGTGGGGGGACAACGGTGGGGTTGGGCCGGGAGCTGTTTTTT. This sequence encodes CAISGGTTVGLGRELFF.

The J gene is TRBJ1-1, the V gene TRBV7-9; 8 positions match TRBD1. The V segment lost 4 bases and the J segment 1 base; nucleotides outside the gene matches: 5. CDR3 size: 15 residues. Germline values: CDR1 SEHNR, CDR2 FQNEAQ (reference sequence). The chain's CDR3 is CASSSSGQGNTEAFF. The CDR3 DNA is TGTGCCAGCAGCTCATCCGGACAGGGGAACACTGAAGCTTTCTTT.

Points on this clone: An end of the junction differs from the germline gene, which may be a read error. The rearrangement links TRBV7-7 to TRBJ2-1; 7 bases align to TRBD1. The CDR3 length is 14 residues. CDR1 and CDR2 (germline): SSHAT, FNYEAQ (reference sequence). This chain's CDR3 is CASSPDRVGYEQFF. CDR3 nucleotide sequence: TGTGCTAGCAGCCCAGACAGGGTTGGATATGAGCAGTTCTTC.

The chain has TRBV9 and TRBJ2-1; 10 positions match TRBD2. With 0 bases clipped from V and 7 bases from J, the junction kept 7 bases outside the gene matches. Germline values: CDR1 SGDLS, CDR2 YYNGEE. This CDR3 has 16 residues. The DNA of the CDR3 is TGTGCCAGCAGCGTAGTCAGCGGGGGGGCCTTTAATGAGCAGTTCTTC. This gives the protein CASSVVSGGAFNEQFF.

The rearrangement uses TRBV7-9 and TRBJ2-1, with D perhaps TRBD1 (5 bases). Trimming left V 4 bases short and J 6 bases short, with 16 bases between. Germline V gene sequence: CDR1 SEHNR, CDR2 FQNEAQ (reference sequence). The CDR3 has 15 amino acids. This chain's CDR3 is CASSSSGSLSNEQFF. In DNA form, the CDR3 reads TGTGCCAGCAGCTCCTCAGGGTCATTAAGCAATGAGCAGTTCTTC.

The CDR3 sequence is CASSDPYEAFF. The CDR3 nucleotides are TGTGCCAGCAGTGACCCTTATGAAGCTTTCTTT. This chain uses TRBV6-1 with TRBJ1-1, with unresolved D. V was pared by 3 bases and J by 7 bases, with 6 bases between. The germline V gene encodes CDR1 MNHNS and CDR2 SASEGT. The CDR3 totals 11 residues.

V and J are TRBV6-5 and TRBJ2-5; 8 bases fit TRBD2. Trimming took 7 bases from V and 5 from J; bases not matched to a gene: 6. The germline V gene has CDR1 MNHEY and CDR2 SVGAGI. This CDR3 comprises 13 residues. CDR3 amino acids: CASTTSGGETQYF. The CDR3, as DNA: TGTGCCAGCACCACCAGCGGGGGTGAGACCCAGTACTTC.

This clone occurred a few times. This chain connects TRBV19 to TRBJ1-6, with D maybe TRBD1 (5 bases). CDR1 is LNHDA, CDR2 SQIVND, per germline (reference sequence). Deletions cut 4 bases from V and 3 bases from J, with 10 bases between. The CDR3 is made up of 15 amino acids. The CDR3 reads CASSRRGDYNSPLHF. Written as DNA, the CDR3 is TGTGCCAGTAGTAGGAGGGGAGACTATAATTCACCCCTCCACTTT.

The chain links TRBV18 to TRBJ2-7, with 8 bases identical to TRBD2. The CDR3 length is 13 residues. Germline CDR1 is KGHSH and CDR2 is LQKENI. V trimming: 6 bases; J trimming: 5 bases; junction bases outside the gene matches: 6. CDR3 sequence: CASSLTSGNEQYF. The CDR3 DNA reads TGTGCCAGCTCCCTTACTAGCGGCAACGAGCAGTACTTC.